The 25 T cell receptor beta chains reported below all come from one sample, sequenced in a study of blood T cell repertoires in COVID-19. Measured with immunoSEQ multiplex PCR; TCRdb has only the in-frame clones, and not every one. This sample has approximately 380,000 clones, with roughly 91% found just once. The sequencing sample was made of PBMCs or T cells enriched from blood (not recorded which). The receptors were sampled from a woman in her late teens or twenties who had recovered from COVID-19.

The chain employs TRBV27 and TRBJ1-1, with 7 bases that match TRBD1. The CDR3 has 13 amino acids. V was clipped by 1 base and J by 8 bases; unmatched bases: 4. CDR1 is MNHEY and CDR2 is SMNVEV in the germline V gene (reference sequence). The CDR3 sequence is CASSLLRGQEAFF. CDR3 in DNA: TGTGCCAGCAGTTTATTGAGGGGACAGGAAGCTTTCTTT.

This clone was detected once. V is TRBV7-3 and J is TRBJ1-4; 8 positions match TRBD1. J gave up 8 bases and V 7 bases, and 12 bases lay outside the gene matches. This CDR3 region has 15 residues. The germline CDR1 and CDR2 sequences are SGHTA and FQGTGA. This CDR3 is CASISETGEREKLFF. CDR3 sequence (DNA): TGTGCCAGCATATCAGAGACAGGGGAGCGGGAAAAACTGTTTTTT.

This sequence joins TRBV20-1 and TRBJ2-6; perhaps TRBD1 as D (5 bases). Trimming removed 3 bases at V and 0 bases at J, with 15 bases between. Germline values: CDR1 DFQATT, CDR2 SNEGSKA (reference sequence). The CDR3 runs 17 residues. CDR3 DNA sequence: TGCAGTGCTAGTGGTCGACAGATAAGCTCTGGGGCCAACGTCCTGACTTTC. It encodes CSASGRQISSGANVLTF.

This chain uses TRBV11-3 with TRBJ1-3; D ambiguous. CDR3 length equals 14 residues. Germline lookup yields CDR1 SGHNT and CDR2 YENEEA. V dropped 1 base and J dropped 1 base, with 5 bases sitting between them. The CDR3 nucleotides read TGTGCCAGCAGCTTAGGAGATTCTGGAAACACCATATATTTT. It specifies CASSLGDSGNTIYF.

This clone was detected once. The V gene is TRBV28, the J gene TRBJ2-1, with TRBD2 matching 10 bases. Germline V gene lookup returns CDR1 MDHEN and CDR2 SYDVKM. The trim removed 2 bases at V and 9 bases at J, leaving 13 bases unmatched. The CDR3 sequence is 17 residues long. CDR3 bases: TGTGCCAGCAGTTTAATGGCAAGAGCGGGGGGGCCGAGTGAGCAGTTCTTC. Amino acids: CASSLMARAGGPSEQFF.

J is TRBJ1-2 and V is TRBV18, with 8 bases that match TRBD1. Trimming took 5 bases from V and 4 from J; bases not matched to a gene: 9. Germline values: CDR1 KGHSH, CDR2 LQKENI. This CDR3 contains 15 residues. The DNA of the CDR3 is TGTGCCAGCTCATCCGGACAGGGAGGAGGCTATGGCTACACCTTC. Translated: CASSSGQGGGYGYTF. Based on the CDR3 plus reference TRBV18 and TRBJ1-2, the full variable domain is NAGVMQNPRHLVRRRGQEARLRCSPMKGHSHVYWYRQLPEEGLKFMVYLQKENIIDESGMPKERFSAEFPKEGPSILRIQQVVRGDSAAYFCASSSGQGGGYGYTFGSGTRLTVV.

The V and J genes are TRBV3-1 (or the pseudogene TRBV3-2) and TRBJ1-3; the D gene is possibly TRBD1 (5 bases). CDR3 size: 13 residues. Per the germline V gene, CDR1 is LGHDT and CDR2 is YNNKEL (reference sequence). Here the CDR3 DNA reads TGTGTACAGGCTCCGAACTCTGGAAACACCATATATTTT. The encoded protein is CVQAPNSGNTIYF.

A remark on this clone: The sample carries other DNA sequences with the same CDR3. The chain is built from TRBV30 and TRBJ1-2, with D possibly matching TRBD1 (5 bases). Trimming shortened V by 0 bases and J by 8 bases, and 10 bases separated the two germline ends. The CDR3 has 12 amino acids. Germline CDR1 GTSNPN, CDR2 SVGIG (reference sequence). CDR3 sequence: CAWSVGRVGYTF. As DNA, the CDR3 is TGTGCCTGGAGTGTAGGCAGGGTCGGCTACACCTTC. The entire variable domain, with the rest obtained from reference TRBV30 and TRBJ1-2, is as follows: SQTIHQWPATLVQPVGSPLSLECTVEGTSNPNLYWYRQAAGRGLQLLFYSVGIGQISSEVPQNLSASRPQDRQFILSSKKLLLSDSGFYLCAWSVGRVGYTFGSGTRLTVV.

This chain joins TRBV27 and TRBJ1-3; 11 nucleotides line up with TRBD1. CDR1 is MNHEY and CDR2 is SMNVEV in the germline V gene (reference sequence). The CDR3 has 14 residues. The V gene end was trimmed by 8 bases and the J gene end by 3 bases; junction bases not matched to a gene: 3. The CDR3 DNA sequence: TGTGCCAGCGGACAGGGGGCGCGTGGAAACACCATATATTTT. Its protein is CASGQGARGNTIYF.

The chain combines TRBV5-6 with TRBJ1-6, with D possibly being TRBD1 (6 bases). V dropped 4 bases and J dropped 4 bases, with 9 bases sitting between them. CDR3 length: 14 residues. Per the germline V gene, CDR1 is SGHDT and CDR2 is YYEEEE. The CDR3 is CASSTDSYNSPLHF. Written as DNA, the CDR3 is TGTGCCAGCAGCACGGACAGTTATAATTCACCCCTCCACTTT. The full variable domain, in which reference TRBV5-6 and TRBJ1-6 provide the parts outside the CDR3, is DAGVTQSPTHLIKTRGQQVTLRCSPKSGHDTVSWYQQALGQGPQFIFQYYEEEERQRGNFPDRFSGHQFPNYSSELNVNALLLGDSALYLCASSTDSYNSPLHFGNGTRLTVT.

This rearrangement joins TRBV12-5 to TRBJ1-1; 9 nucleotides match TRBD1. The germline V gene encodes CDR1 LGHNT and CDR2 FRNRAP. Losses at the gene ends were 6 bases for V and 5 bases for J; bases not matched to a gene: 7. The CDR3 is 14 amino acids. CDR3 coding DNA: TGTGCTAGTGGGGAATCGGGACAGGGAACTGAAGCTTTCTTT. As protein: CASGESGQGTEAFF.

V usage is TRBV5-1 and J usage is TRBJ2-3; D might be TRBD2 (6 bases). V lost 0 bases and J lost 5, with 16 bases in between. The CDR3 covers 16 residues. In germline, CDR1 is SGHRS, CDR2 YFSETQ. The CDR3 here is CASSLDGLAGRDTQYF. In DNA, the CDR3 is TGCGCCAGCAGCTTGGACGGTCTTGCGGGGAGAGATACGCAGTATTTT.

The chain uses TRBV4-1 and TRBJ2-7; TRBD1 matches at 7 bases. V was clipped by 4 bases and J by 0 bases; unmatched bases: 3. The CDR3 covers 14 residues. Germline lookup yields CDR1 MGHRA and CDR2 YSYEKL. The CDR3 sequence is CASSPGQSSYEQYF. DNA for the CDR3: TGCGCCAGCAGCCCGGGACAGAGCTCCTACGAGCAGTACTTC.

V and J are TRBV28 and TRBJ1-1; D may be TRBD1 (6 bases). Trimming took 5 bases from V and 5 from J, leaving 27 bases between them. Germline V gene sequence: CDR1 MDHEN, CDR2 SYDVKM. The CDR3 extends over 18 amino acids. The CDR3 DNA reads TGTGCCAGCAGTCGATTTCCAGGGGTAGTATTGTTAGGGACTGAAGCTTTCTTT. Translated, it gives CASSRFPGVVLLGTEAFF.

The gene calls are TRBV4-1 and TRBJ1-1; no clear D gene. CDR1 is MGHRA and CDR2 is YSYEKL in the germline V gene. The CDR3 loop spans 11 amino acids. Trimming removed 4 bases from V and 6 bases from J, with 6 bases in between. The CDR3 DNA is TGCGCCAGCAGCCTCGGGTCTGAAGCTTTCTTT. This translates into CASSLGSEAFF.

The chain carries TRBV30 and TRBJ1-1; TRBD1 is a possible D gene (6 bases). This CDR3 contains 15 residues. V lost 2 bases and J 0 bases, leaving 13 bases between the germline ends. Looked up from germline, CDR1 is GTSNPN and CDR2 is SVGIG (reference sequence). The CDR3 DNA is TGTGCCTGGAGTCCGGCGGACAGAATGAACACTGAAGCTTTCTTT. Protein product: CAWSPADRMNTEAFF.

This chain uses TRBV30 with TRBJ1-4; tentative D call: TRBD1 (6 bases). Germline V lookup: CDR1 GTSNPN, CDR2 SVGIG (reference sequence). The CDR3 runs 15 residues. With 0 bases removed from V and 7 bases from J, the gap between germline ends came to 15 bases. The CDR3 DNA is TGTGCCTGGAGTGTAGGAATCACAGGGTTTGAAAAACTGTTTTTT. This codes for CAWSVGITGFEKLFF.

The V and J genes are TRBV29-1 and TRBJ2-1; 7 nucleotides agree with TRBD1. The CDR3 contains 15 residues. The V gene's germline CDR1 is SQVTM and CDR2 ANQGSEA. V was clipped by 3 bases and J by 4 bases; unmatched bases: 9. DNA for the CDR3: TGCAGCGTTGAGACAGGGAGTCAGGGGTACAATGAGCAGTTCTTC. It is translated as CSVETGSQGYNEQFF.

The chain combines TRBV6-1 with TRBJ1-4; no clear D. CDR3 length: 17 residues. Between the trimmed V and J ends, which lost 4 bases and 3 bases, there was a span of 18 bases. CDR1 is MNHNS, CDR2 SASEGT, per germline. CDR3 protein: CASSAAGRAGSNEKLFF. CDR3 nucleotide sequence: TGTGCCAGCAGTGCGGCAGGCCGAGCGGGGTCTAATGAAAAACTGTTTTTT.

The chain uses TRBV11-2 and TRBJ2-7; 10 bases map to TRBD1. The CDR3 totals 15 residues. Germline V gene lookup returns CDR1 SGHAT and CDR2 FQNNGV. Trimming cost V 6 bases and J 4 bases; bases outside gene matches: 9. CDR3 nucleotides: TGTGCCAGCAGGCAACCGGGGACAGGGGAGTACGAGCAGTACTTC. Protein: CASRQPGTGEYEQYF.

In regard to this clone: At one end, the junction sequence differs from germline, possibly due to a read error. The rearrangement links TRBV20-1 to TRBJ1-2; TRBD1 is a possible D gene (6 bases). The CDR3 covers 10 residues. Germline CDR1 DFQATT, CDR2 SNEGSKA (reference sequence). The CDR3 reads CSASWRTALF. The CDR3 DNA follows: TGCAGTGCTAGTTGGCGGACAGCCCTCTTC.

The rearrangement links TRBV28 to TRBJ1-2; D unclear. The CDR3 has 12 amino acids. The germline V gene encodes CDR1 MDHEN and CDR2 SYDVKM. V lost 3 bases to trimming and J lost 5 bases, with 7 bases between them. The CDR3 DNA follows: TGTGCCAGCAGTTTTATCACTTATGGCTACACCTTC. Protein sequence: CASSFITYGYTF.

This clone was detected once. V and J are TRBV6-5 and TRBJ1-5; 11 bases match TRBD1. Germline V lookup: CDR1 MNHEY, CDR2 SVGAGI. V lost 5 bases and J lost 7; bases outside the gene matches: 4. This CDR3 has 14 residues. CDR3 bases: TGTGCCAGCAGTCCCGGGACAGGGGGGCAGCCCCAGCATTTT. This sequence encodes CASSPGTGGQPQHF.

J is TRBJ1-3 and V is TRBV7-9; the D gene is possibly TRBD1 (5 bases). V dropped 5 bases and J dropped 4 bases, with 15 bases sitting between them. In germline, CDR1 is SEHNR, CDR2 FQNEAQ (reference sequence). The CDR3 extends over 15 amino acids. The CDR3, as DNA: TGTGCCAGCAGCCCGCGGGAAGGGGTCGGAAACACCATATATTTT. Translating gives CASSPREGVGNTIYF.

This rearrangement joins TRBV7-2 to TRBJ2-7, with TRBD1 matching over 8 bases. There are 15 residues in the CDR3. Per germline, CDR1 SGHTA and CDR2 FQGNSA. After removal of 0 bases from V and 2 bases from J, the junction contained 3 bases not matched to a gene. For the CDR3, the DNA is TGTGCCAGCAGCTTAGCCCCGGGACAGGCCTACGAGCAGTACTTC. It yields the protein CASSLAPGQAYEQYF.